This TCR beta chain was profiled in a study of T cell responses to AZD1222 COVID-19 vaccine. With V trimmed by 7 bases and J by 1 base, 9 bases remained unmatched. The CDR3 is made up of 16 amino acids. Germline V CDR1 and CDR2: SGHRS, YFSETQ. Sequencing was performed with immunoSEQ multiplex PCR; in TCRdb, only in-frame clones are kept and a portion is missing. The sample yields about 110,000 clones, nearly 90% seen once. The receptor comes from an adult in good health. The specimen comprised peripheral blood, sampled on day 0 of AZD1222 vaccination. The gene calls are TRBV5-1 and TRBJ1-5, with TRBD1 identical over 9 bases. Written as DNA, the CDR3 is TGCGCCAGCCCTAACATACAGGGGGCAAGCAATCAGCCCCAGCATTTT. Translation: CASPNIQGASNQPQHF.